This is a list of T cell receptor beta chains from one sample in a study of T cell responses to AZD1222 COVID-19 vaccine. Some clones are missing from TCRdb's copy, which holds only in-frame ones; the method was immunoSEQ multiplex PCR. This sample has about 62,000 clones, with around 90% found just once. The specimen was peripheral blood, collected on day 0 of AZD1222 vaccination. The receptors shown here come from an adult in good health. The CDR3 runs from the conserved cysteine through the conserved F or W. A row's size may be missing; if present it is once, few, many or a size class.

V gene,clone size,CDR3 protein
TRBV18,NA,CASSRGQGTDTQYF
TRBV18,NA,CASTLLGTGGAETEAFF
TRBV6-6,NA,CASGAGRDSPLHF
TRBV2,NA,CASTVDRYSNQPQHF
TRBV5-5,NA,CASSSLAGGLGETQYF
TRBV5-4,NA,CASSRQGIAKNIQYF
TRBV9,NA,CASSSGQQETQYF
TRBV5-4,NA,CASSVGTDNEKLFF
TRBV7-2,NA,CASSFRKEGELFF
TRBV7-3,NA,CASSLGLRNYYTEAFF
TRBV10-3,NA,CAISVDQQGATKNIQYF
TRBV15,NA,CATSRAGRRVNSPLHF
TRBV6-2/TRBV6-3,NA,CASSRRDSNQPQHF
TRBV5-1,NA,CASSLGQRNSPLHF
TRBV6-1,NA,CASSTSVGIEAFF
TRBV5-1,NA,CASSFDGQPQHF
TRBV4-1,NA,CASSRLAGGDTGELFF
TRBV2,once,CASSPAGDTIYF
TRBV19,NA,CASSARQGNAETQYF
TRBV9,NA,CASSGQPDNSPLHF
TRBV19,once,CASSISGQWGEKLFF
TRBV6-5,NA,CASSNSRGHSGNTIYF
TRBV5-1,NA,CASSPRTGGEGGYTF
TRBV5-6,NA,CASATGSTSKLYGYTF
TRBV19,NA,CASSTHRGQPQHF